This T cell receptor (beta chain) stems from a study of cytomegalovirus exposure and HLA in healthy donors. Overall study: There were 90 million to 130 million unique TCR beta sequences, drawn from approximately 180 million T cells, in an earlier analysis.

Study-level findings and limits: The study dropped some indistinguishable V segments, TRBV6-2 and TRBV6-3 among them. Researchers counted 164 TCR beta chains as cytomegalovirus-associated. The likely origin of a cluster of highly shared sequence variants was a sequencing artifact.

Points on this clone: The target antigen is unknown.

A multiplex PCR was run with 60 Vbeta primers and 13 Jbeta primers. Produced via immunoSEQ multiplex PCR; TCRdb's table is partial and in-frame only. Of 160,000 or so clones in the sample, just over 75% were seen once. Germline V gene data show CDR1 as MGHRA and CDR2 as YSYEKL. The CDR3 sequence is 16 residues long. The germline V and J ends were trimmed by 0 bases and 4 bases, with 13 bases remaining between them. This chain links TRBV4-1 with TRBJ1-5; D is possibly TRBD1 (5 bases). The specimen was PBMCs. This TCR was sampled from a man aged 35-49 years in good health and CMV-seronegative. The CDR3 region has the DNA TGCGCCAGCAGCCAAGAATTGACAGCCTTTAATCAGCCCCAGCATTTT. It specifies CASSQELTAFNQPQHF.